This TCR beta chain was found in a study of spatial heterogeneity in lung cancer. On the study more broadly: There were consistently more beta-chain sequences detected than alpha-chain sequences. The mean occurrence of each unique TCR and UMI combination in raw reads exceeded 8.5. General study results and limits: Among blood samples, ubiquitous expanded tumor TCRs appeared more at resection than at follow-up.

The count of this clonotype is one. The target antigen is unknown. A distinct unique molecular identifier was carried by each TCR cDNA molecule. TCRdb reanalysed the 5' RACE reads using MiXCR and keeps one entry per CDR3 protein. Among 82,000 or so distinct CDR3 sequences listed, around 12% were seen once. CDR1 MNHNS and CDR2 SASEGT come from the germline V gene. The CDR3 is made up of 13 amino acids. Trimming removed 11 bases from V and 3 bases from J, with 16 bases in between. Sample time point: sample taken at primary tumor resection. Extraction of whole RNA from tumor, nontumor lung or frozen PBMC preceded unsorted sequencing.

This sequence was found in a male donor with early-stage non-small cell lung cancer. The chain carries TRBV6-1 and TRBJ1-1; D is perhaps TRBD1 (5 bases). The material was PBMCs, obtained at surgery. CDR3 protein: CAGEGSGHTEAFF. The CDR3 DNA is TGTGCCGGCGAAGGGTCGGGGCACACTGAAGCTTTCTTT.